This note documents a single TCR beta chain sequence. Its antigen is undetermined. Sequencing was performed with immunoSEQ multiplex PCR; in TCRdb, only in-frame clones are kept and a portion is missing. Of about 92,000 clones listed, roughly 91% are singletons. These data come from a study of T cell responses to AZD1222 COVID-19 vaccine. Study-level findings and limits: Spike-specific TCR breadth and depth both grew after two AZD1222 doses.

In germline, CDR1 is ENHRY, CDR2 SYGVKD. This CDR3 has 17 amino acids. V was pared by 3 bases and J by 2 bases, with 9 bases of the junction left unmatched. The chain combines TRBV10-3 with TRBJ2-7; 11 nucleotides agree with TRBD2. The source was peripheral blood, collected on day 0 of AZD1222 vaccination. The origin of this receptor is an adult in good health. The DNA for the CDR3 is TGTGCCATCAGTGATTCGAAACTAGCGGGAGCCACCTACGAGCAGTACTTC. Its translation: CAISDSKLAGATYEQYF.